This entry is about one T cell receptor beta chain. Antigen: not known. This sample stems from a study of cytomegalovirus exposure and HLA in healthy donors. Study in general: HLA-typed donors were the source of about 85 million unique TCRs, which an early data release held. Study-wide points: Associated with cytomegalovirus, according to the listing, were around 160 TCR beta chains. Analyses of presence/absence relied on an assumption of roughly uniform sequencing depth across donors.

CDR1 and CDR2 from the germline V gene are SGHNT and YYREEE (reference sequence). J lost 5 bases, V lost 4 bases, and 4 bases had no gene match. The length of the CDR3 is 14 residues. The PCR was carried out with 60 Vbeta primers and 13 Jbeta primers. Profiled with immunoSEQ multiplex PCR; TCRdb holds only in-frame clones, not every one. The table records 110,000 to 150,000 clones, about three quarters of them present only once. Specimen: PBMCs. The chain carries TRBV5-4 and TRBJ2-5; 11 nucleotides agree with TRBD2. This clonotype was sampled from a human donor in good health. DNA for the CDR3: TGTGCCAGCAGCCCTAGCGGGGGGTGGGAGACCCAGTACTTC. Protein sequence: CASSPSGGWETQYF.